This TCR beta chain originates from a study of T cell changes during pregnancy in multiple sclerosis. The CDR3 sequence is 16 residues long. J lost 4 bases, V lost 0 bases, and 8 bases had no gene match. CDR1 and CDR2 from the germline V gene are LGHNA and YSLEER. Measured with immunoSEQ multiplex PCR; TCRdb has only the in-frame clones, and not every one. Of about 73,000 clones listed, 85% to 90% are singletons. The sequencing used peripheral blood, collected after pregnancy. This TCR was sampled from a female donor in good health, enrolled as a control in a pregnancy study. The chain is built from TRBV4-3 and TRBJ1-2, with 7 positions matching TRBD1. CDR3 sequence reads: CASSQDGQVNLYGYTF. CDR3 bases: TGCGCCAGCAGCCAAGATGGACAGGTAAACCTCTATGGCTACACCTTC.